The 26 T cell receptor beta chains given below trace back to one sample, sequenced in a study of cytomegalovirus exposure and HLA in healthy donors. With 60 Vbeta and 13 Jbeta primers, the PCR was carried out. Sequencing was performed with immunoSEQ multiplex PCR; in TCRdb, only in-frame clones are kept and a portion is missing. The sample has some 90,000 clones, roughly four fifths seen once. The sample consisted of PBMCs. These TCRs come from a man between 45 and 60 years old in good health and CMV-seronegative.

The chain recombines TRBV5-4 with TRBJ2-7; 9 bases match TRBD1. This CDR3 region has 15 residues. Germline CDR1 and CDR2: SGHNT and YYREEE (reference sequence). Trimming cost V 2 bases and J 6 bases; bases outside gene matches: 9. The CDR3 DNA reads as TGTGCCAGCAGCTTCCCAGGACAGGGGCCACCCGAGCAGTACTTC. It codes for CASSFPGQGPPEQYF. Variable domain in full (rest from reference TRBV5-4 and TRBJ2-7): ETGVTQSPTHLIKTRGQQVTLRCSSQSGHNTVSWYQQALGQGPQFIFQYYREEENGRGNFPPRFSGLQFPNYSSELNVNALELDDSALYLCASSFPGQGPPEQYFGPGTRLTVT.

The chain recombines TRBV9 with TRBJ2-1, with a tentative D call TRBD2 (6 bases). The CDR3 runs 17 residues. V lost 2 bases to trimming and J lost 2 bases, with 17 bases between them. The V gene's germline CDR1 is SGDLS and CDR2 YYNGEE. CDR3 region: CASSVGGLTPPYNEQFF. In DNA, the CDR3 is TGTGCCAGCAGCGTCGGGGGACTTACACCCCCCTACAATGAGCAGTTCTTC.

The genes are TRBV14 and TRBJ1-1; D uncertain. The length of the CDR3 is 15 residues. Germline V gene sequence: CDR1 SGHDN, CDR2 FVKESK. The germline V and J ends were trimmed by 4 bases and 6 bases, with 18 bases remaining between them. In nucleotides, the CDR3 is TGTGCCAGCAGCCGCATCCGGGCGCGGGGTCCTGAAGCTTTCTTT. It specifies CASSRIRARGPEAFF.

This clone has only a few counts. J is TRBJ2-2 and V is TRBV5-1; TRBD1 matches 8 bases. The V gene end was trimmed by 2 bases and the J gene end by 1 base; junction bases not matched to a gene: 10. The CDR3 spans 18 residues. CDR1 is SGHRS, CDR2 YFSETQ, per germline. The CDR3 region is CASSFGAQGAMNTGELFF. The CDR3 bases are TGCGCCAGCAGCTTTGGGGCCCAGGGGGCGATGAACACCGGGGAGCTGTTTTTT.

The V and J genes are TRBV27 and TRBJ2-4; 9 bases are a match to TRBD1. The ends lost 5 bases at V and 6 bases at J; junction bases unmatched: 5. Germline V gene lookup returns CDR1 MNHEY and CDR2 SMNVEV (reference sequence). This CDR3 spans 14 amino acids. This CDR3 reads CASSPRTGVNIQYF. For the CDR3, the DNA is TGTGCCAGCAGTCCACGGACAGGGGTAAACATTCAGTACTTC.

The chain joins TRBV9 to TRBJ2-1, with 9 bases identical to TRBD2. With V trimmed by 2 bases and J by 7 bases, 7 bases remained unmatched. CDR3 length: 15 residues. Germline-derived CDR1 and CDR2 are SGDLS and YYNGEE. The DNA of the CDR3 is TGTGCCAGCAGCGTCGGCGGGAGGGGGGGGAATGAGCAGTTCTTC. Amino acid sequence: CASSVGGRGGNEQFF. Full variable domain (remainder filled in from reference TRBV9 and TRBJ2-1): DSGVTQTPKHLITATGQRVTLRCSPRSGDLSVYWYQQSLDQGLQFLIQYYNGEERAKGNILERFSAQQFPDLHSELNLSSLELGDSALYFCASSVGGRGGNEQFFGPGTRLTVL.

This chain links TRBV2 with TRBJ1-1; D is unclear. The V gene lost 5 bases and the J gene lost 3 bases, with 4 bases spanning the gap. From germline, CDR1 is SNHLY and CDR2 FYNNEI. This CDR3 contains 11 residues. The CDR3 DNA sequence: TGTGCCAGCAGTTATTACACTGAAGCTTTCTTT. Translation: CASSYYTEAFF.

This clone was observed a single time. The genes are TRBV7-4 and TRBJ2-1; D perhaps matches TRBD2 (6 bases). Trimming pared 6 bases from V and 1 base from J, leaving 19 bases between. The CDR3 has 17 amino acids. Germline V CDR1 and CDR2: SGHVT, SQSDAQ. As DNA, the CDR3 is TGTGCCAGCAGTCTCTTCCTGCGGGAAGGGTCCTACAATGAGCAGTTCTTC. It is translated as CASSLFLREGSYNEQFF.

The chain is built from TRBV27 and TRBJ1-1, with 7 bases fitting TRBD1. Germline CDR1 MNHEY, CDR2 SMNVEV (reference sequence). The CDR3 has 15 residues. J was trimmed by 1 base and V by 2 bases; bases with no gene match: 4. In DNA form, the CDR3 reads TGTGCCAGCAGTTTAGATGGGACAGCGAACACTGAAGCTTTCTTT. As protein: CASSLDGTANTEAFF.

V gene TRBV29-1 combines with J gene TRBJ2-7; maybe TRBD1 (6 bases). Trimming shortened V by 6 bases and J by 0 bases, and 12 bases separated the two germline ends. The CDR3 contains 13 residues. The V gene's germline CDR1 is SQVTM and CDR2 ANQGSEA. CDR3 residues: CSVVLGHSYEQYF. CDR3 DNA sequence: TGCAGCGTAGTTCTGGGACACTCCTACGAGCAGTACTTC.

This chain joins TRBV5-4 and TRBJ2-7; D gene ambiguous. The CDR3 extends over 14 amino acids. The V gene lost 3 bases and the J gene lost 1 base, with 11 bases spanning the gap. Germline values: CDR1 SGHNT, CDR2 YYREEE (reference sequence). The CDR3 loop reads CASSSPRSSYEQYF. CDR3 in DNA: TGTGCCAGCAGCTCCCCACGGTCATCCTACGAGCAGTACTTC.

This clone was detected a few times. This chain connects TRBV7-9 to TRBJ1-1, with TRBD1 matching 7 bases. The junction had 11 bases not matched to a gene; V was cut back by 5 bases and J by 8 bases. CDR1 and CDR2 from the germline V gene are SEHNR and FQNEAQ (reference sequence). This CDR3 is 14 amino acids long. The CDR3: CASSRLGTVEEAFF. CDR3 DNA sequence: TGTGCCAGCAGCCGGCTTGGGACAGTCGAGGAAGCTTTCTTT.

The chain is built from TRBV29-1 and TRBJ1-3, with 11 bases that match TRBD1. The CDR3 has 15 amino acids. CDR1 is SQVTM, CDR2 ANQGSEA, per germline. After removal of 6 bases from V and 5 bases from J, the junction contained 9 bases not matched to a gene. The CDR3 protein is CSVHRGQGARNTIYF. The CDR3 nucleotides are TGCAGCGTACACCGAGGACAGGGGGCGAGAAACACCATATATTTT. Complete variable domain (other parts from reference TRBV29-1 and TRBJ1-3): SAVISQKPSRDICQRGTSLTIQCQVDSQVTMMFWYRQQPGQSLTLIATANQGSEATYESGFVIDKFPISRPNLTFSTLTVSNMSPEDSSIYLCSVHRGQGARNTIYFGEGSWLTVV.

This clone has a single count. This chain links TRBV25-1 with TRBJ1-1; a weak D match, TRBD1 (5 bases). The CDR3 is made up of 13 amino acids. Germline V gene lookup returns CDR1 MGHDK and CDR2 SYGVNS. V was pared by 7 bases and J by 0 bases, with 9 bases between. This CDR3 reads CASKTDMNTEAFF. For the CDR3, the DNA is TGTGCCAGCAAGACAGATATGAACACTGAAGCTTTCTTT.

The rearrangement joins TRBV6-5 to TRBJ2-7; 8 bases are shared with TRBD1. V was pared by 10 bases and J by 5 bases, with 10 bases of the junction left unmatched. The CDR3 loop spans 13 amino acids. The germline gives CDR1 MNHEY, CDR2 SVGAGI. The CDR3 spells CATRQGQWNEQYF. CDR3 nucleotides: TGTGCCACCCGACAGGGGCAGTGGAACGAGCAGTACTTC.

This chain links TRBV4-1 with TRBJ2-2, with D tentatively TRBD2 (6 bases). Per the germline V gene, CDR1 is MGHRA and CDR2 is YSYEKL. The V end was cut by 0 bases, the J end by 7 bases, with 18 bases between. CDR3 length: 17 amino acids. The DNA of the CDR3 is TGCGCCAGCAGCCAAGATGATCGGGGGTTTCCCGGCGGGGAGCTGTTTTTT. Its protein product is CASSQDDRGFPGGELFF.

The J gene is TRBJ2-1, the V gene TRBV11-3; 8 bases fit TRBD2. The CDR3 loop spans 16 amino acids. The V and J ends lost 5 bases and 5 bases, in that order; junction bases with no gene match: 11. Per germline, CDR1 SGHNT and CDR2 YENEEA. CDR3 bases: TGTGCCAGCAGCCCGTCTAGCGGGCTGCCTAACAATGAGCAGTTCTTC. As protein: CASSPSSGLPNNEQFF.

The genes are TRBV7-9 and TRBJ2-1, with D possibly TRBD1 on 5 matching bases. Trimming pared 5 bases from V and 0 bases from J, leaving 17 bases between. CDR1 SEHNR and CDR2 FQNEAQ come from the germline V gene (reference sequence). CDR3 length: 17 amino acids. CDR3 loop: CASSPGLGYSSYNEQFF. CDR3 sequence (DNA): TGTGCCAGCAGCCCAGGGCTGGGGTATAGCTCCTACAATGAGCAGTTCTTC. Filled out from reference TRBV7-9 and TRBJ2-1, the complete variable domain reads DTGVSQNPRHKITKRGQNVTFRCDPISEHNRLYWYRQTLGQGPEFLTYFQNEAQLEKSRLLSDRFSAERPKGSFSTLEIQRTEQGDSAMYLCASSPGLGYSSYNEQFFGPGTRLTVL.

This clone occurred a few times. In DNA, the CDR3 is TGTGCCAGCAGTCGCTTTGACAGGGGCGAGCAGTACTTC. Its translation: CASSRFDRGEQYF. The rearrangement uses TRBV14 and TRBJ2-7; the match to TRBD1 covers 8 bases. The V gene's germline CDR1 is SGHDN and CDR2 FVKESK. J lost 6 bases, V lost 6 bases, and 7 bases had no gene match. The CDR3 sequence is 13 residues long.

V usage is TRBV4-1 and J usage is TRBJ2-3; 7 nucleotides line up with TRBD2. The CDR3 totals 17 residues. In germline, CDR1 is MGHRA, CDR2 YSYEKL. Germline trimming cut 5 bases from V and 2 bases from J; bases unmatched to any gene: 13. The CDR3 sequence is CASSEGASGYLTDTQYF. CDR3 in DNA: TGCGCCAGCAGCGAAGGGGCTAGCGGATACCTCACAGATACGCAGTATTTT.

This CDR3 reads CASSRQGVGQETQYF. The CDR3 bases are TGTGCCAGCAGCCGACAGGGGGTAGGGCAAGAGACCCAGTACTTC. The V and J genes are TRBV5-5 and TRBJ2-5; 9 bases align to TRBD1. From germline, CDR1 is SGHKS and CDR2 YYEKEE (reference sequence). CDR3 length: 15 residues. J was trimmed by 2 bases and V by 4 bases; bases with no gene match: 6.

The rearrangement links TRBV4-3 to TRBJ2-1; D is possibly TRBD1 (5 bases). Looked up from germline, CDR1 is LGHNA and CDR2 is YSLEER. The CDR3 spans 13 residues. The V end was cut by 1 base, the J end by 5 bases, with 6 bases between. The CDR3 bases are TGCGCCAGCAGCCAAGGGACACACAATGAGCAGTTCTTC. This sequence encodes CASSQGTHNEQFF.

This clone has more than one count but fewer than ten. The chain is built from TRBV6-4 and TRBJ1-1; possibly TRBD1 for D (5 bases). The V gene lost 9 bases and the J gene lost 6 bases, with 17 bases spanning the gap. Germline CDR1 MRHNA, CDR2 SNTAGT. CDR3 length: 13 residues. CDR3 in amino acids: CASRRGRKAEAFF. Here the CDR3 DNA reads TGTGCCAGTCGAAGGGGTAGGAAGGCTGAAGCTTTCTTT.

V and J are TRBV7-9 and TRBJ1-3; 7 bases agree with TRBD1. Germline V CDR1 and CDR2: SEHNR, FQNEAQ (reference sequence). The CDR3 sequence is 18 residues long. With 5 bases clipped from V and 4 bases from J, the junction kept 17 bases outside the gene matches. The CDR3 region has the DNA TGTGCCAGCAGCGCGGAGCCCCGACAGGGACCTCTGGGAAACACCATATATTTT. It is translated as CASSAEPRQGPLGNTIYF.

This chain connects TRBV19 to TRBJ2-5, with 7 bases identical to TRBD1. The junction had 5 bases not matched to a gene; V was cut back by 5 bases and J by 5 bases. The germline CDR1 and CDR2 sequences are LNHDA and SQIVND (reference sequence). CDR3 length equals 13 residues. As DNA, the CDR3 is TGTGCCAGTAGTTGGGGACAGAAGGAGACCCAGTACTTC. This sequence encodes CASSWGQKETQYF.

The V call is TRBV7-2, the J call TRBJ1-6; D unresolved. The germline V gene encodes CDR1 SGHTA and CDR2 FQGNSA. The CDR3 covers 15 residues. Trimming shortened V by 2 bases and J by 9 bases, and 14 bases separated the two germline ends. CDR3 nucleotide sequence: TGTGCCAGCAGCTTATTCACCGGGGAGGGTTCACCCCTCCACTTT. It encodes CASSLFTGEGSPLHF. The full variable domain, with the rest looked up from reference TRBV7-2 and TRBJ1-6, is GAGVSQSPSNKVTEKGKDVELRCDPISGHTALYWYRQSLGQGLEFLIYFQGNSAPDKSGLPSDRFSAERTGGSVSTLTIQRTQQEDSAVYLCASSLFTGEGSPLHFGNGTRLTVT.